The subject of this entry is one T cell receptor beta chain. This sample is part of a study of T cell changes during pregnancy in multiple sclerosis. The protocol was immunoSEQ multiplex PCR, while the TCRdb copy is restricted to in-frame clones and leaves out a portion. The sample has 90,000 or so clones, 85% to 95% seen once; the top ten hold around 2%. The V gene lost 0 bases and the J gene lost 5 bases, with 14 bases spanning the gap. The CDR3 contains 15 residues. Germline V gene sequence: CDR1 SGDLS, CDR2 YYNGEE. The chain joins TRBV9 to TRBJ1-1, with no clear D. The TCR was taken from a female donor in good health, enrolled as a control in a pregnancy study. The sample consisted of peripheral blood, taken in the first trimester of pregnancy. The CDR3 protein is CASSVGEGRGTEAFF. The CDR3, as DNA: TGTGCCAGCAGCGTAGGGGAGGGAAGAGGAACTGAAGCTTTCTTT.